The T cell receptor beta chain described here comes from a study of blood T cell repertoires in COVID-19. The wider study: The study drew acute and convalescent COVID-19 samples from the United States, Italy and Spain. PBMCs, B-cell-depleted T cells, or T cells were the source of the cDNA or gDNA that made up the material.

This clone has a single count. Authors' analysis steps: Estimation of nucleated cell counts relied on the amplification of reference gene primers. Some clones are missing from TCRdb's copy, which holds only in-frame ones; the method was immunoSEQ multiplex PCR. That table supplies the V and J calls and clone size; D and trimming were determined from the DNA. The table lists 200,000 to 300,000 clones, 80% to 85% of them singletons. The CDR3 totals 15 residues. From germline, CDR1 is SGHAT and CDR2 FQNNGV. The V end lost 5 bases, the J end lost 7 bases, and 15 bases lay between the germline ends. The chain couples TRBV11-2 to TRBJ1-6; no clear D gene. The specimen was peripheral blood. This clonotype was sampled from a middle-aged man with acute or convalescent COVID-19. CDR3 bases: TGTGCCAGCAGCACCCTTGTTCGAGGGAATTCACCCCTCCACTTT. Protein product: CASSTLVRGNSPLHF.